The present T cell receptor beta chain was sequenced within a study of cytomegalovirus exposure and HLA in healthy donors (dated by TCRdb to 2016 to 2017). About the investigation overall: According to an earlier analysis of 587 of the donors, about 190 million T cells yielded 90 million to 140 million unique TCR beta sequences and approximately 280 Gb of sequence data. An early release that covered fewer than 750 HLA-typed donors contained around 300 gigabases of sequencing data and tens of millions of unique TCR sequences. Of the roughly 420 genotyped donors, 65% to 90% were placed in the genetic ancestry cluster associated with self-reported Caucasian donors. The study was designed to test whether signatures of past pathogen exposure could be identified by cataloging public T cell receptors. The study used immunosequencing to profile the T cell repertoires of more than 650 subjects and linked those repertoires to cytomegalovirus serostatus. In addition to the first cohort of around 670 subjects, a separate validation cohort of approximately 120 different subjects was used. To predict cytomegalovirus infection status, the study combined high-throughput TCR immunosequencing, statistical association of individual TCRs with disease status, and machine learning. To study patterns of TCR occurrence, a later analysis re-analyzed previously published TCR beta repertoires from around 660 donors and added high-resolution HLA genotyping. Rather than drawing on any new phenotypic data, the later analysis identified candidate immune exposures from TCR beta sequences and the way those sequences occurred across donors. To decide whether each TCR beta V gene segment behaved as functional or pseudogenic, an earlier analysis of nearly 600 of the donors relied on high-throughput TCR beta sequencing. Donor age, sex, ethnicity and CMV serostatus were compiled together with the repertoire data. A later genetic analysis took genome-wide SNP genotypes for about 55% of the 666 donors and used that subset as a discovery cohort. Every repertoire in the discovery cohort had been generated on one and the same sequencing platform. Class I and class II HLA loci were covered by the typing at four-digit resolution. The number of donors typed differed by locus, with about 629-630 for A, B, C, DRB1 and DQB1, roughly 520 for DQA1, some 570 for DPA1, and some 450 for DPB1. Four or five DR-DQ haplotypes were handled as single units for association and clustering because linkage in the cohort was strong. Across some 400 genotyped donors of the cohort, an average of approximately 240,000 unique TCR beta nucleotide sequences per donor were sequenced, and roughly 20% of those sequences were non-productive. Findings and caveats that apply to the study as a whole: An association between a missense DCLRE1C variant and V-gene and J-gene trimming of TCR beta chains was found in a later genetic analysis and replicated in an independent cohort. In a later analysis, several top co-occurrence clusters were reported to appear linked to parvovirus B19, influenza, CMV and Epstein-Barr virus. Cytomegalovirus status was reported to be diagnosed by the classifier with high specificity and sensitivity in both the original and validation cohorts. In an earlier analysis of 587 of the donors, most TCR beta V segments were observed in productive rearrangements about 87% or about 30% of the time, broadly matching IMGT annotations. In the study, around 160 TCR beta chains were listed as associated with cytomegalovirus. Most TCR sequences were observed very rarely across donors, whereas some public TCRs were present in many individuals. The authors suggested that the approach could potentially be generalized to other disease states and immunological phenotypes. For the cohort, immune exposure information was limited to CMV serostatus. The cohort was sequenced for TCR beta chains only, and without alpha or paired-chain data the features that could be detected were limited. The presence/absence analyses assumed that sequencing depth was roughly uniform across donors, and that assumption may not be true. HLA typing was unavailable for some donors at each locus, so association tests used only the typed subset. Specific HLA alleles were associated with 15,000 to 20,000 TCR beta sequences at a false discovery rate of 0.05 in a later analysis. Some IMGT-functional V segments, including TRBV6-2 and TRBV6-3, could not be told apart with the 87-base-pair reads, so those segments were excluded. The sequencing pipeline was judged likely to have produced a cluster of highly shared sequence variants as a technical artifact. According to a later genetic analysis, donors in an Asian-associated ancestry cluster had fewer N-insertions in productive TCRs than the roughly 670-donor mean. Compared with equally common non-associated chains, HLA-associated TCR beta chains in a later analysis were more clonally expanded and had lower generation probabilities. According to a later analysis, TCR association rates differed among HLA loci, with DRB1 alleles showing the most associated TCRs and HLA-C alleles showing the fewest. Correlated functional status among segregating V segments might reflect linkage disequilibrium, but an unknown experimental factor could not be ruled out. Assigning TCR associations to individual alleles was difficult when HLA alleles, especially DR and DQ, strongly co-occurred. Around 16 rarely observed V segments, including chromosome 9 orphons, were excluded from the earlier analysis of just under 600 of the donors because counts were too low. In vitro tests confirmed that a few of the cytomegalovirus-associated TCR beta chains recognize cytomegalovirus antigens. A further reported finding was that TCR beta sequences accurately predicted the HLA-A and HLA-B alleles for most subjects in the first cohort. Most CMV-associated TCR beta chains appeared to be HLA-restricted in a later analysis, and the HLA associations seemed to be driven largely by CMV exposure.

The method behind the library was the immunoSEQ multiplex PCR assay. The multiplex PCR relied on a mix of 60 forward primers for TCR Vbeta segments and 13 reverse primers for TCR Jbeta segments. The CDR3 region of rearranged TCR beta genes was amplified from genomic DNA with a multiplex PCR assay. The Illumina HiSeq System was used to sequence the amplified TCR beta libraries as 87-base-pair reads. As for the original processing: A later analysis counted tens of millions of unique TCR beta chains across the 550 to 750 repertoires, and about 10 million of these chains were shared by at least two donors. Raw reads were error-corrected and collapsed into unique sequences by a nearest-neighbor algorithm in which closely related sequences were merged to remove PCR and sequencing errors. Alignment of CDR3 sequences to IMGT reference sequences was used to assign V, D and J gene segments. For a sequence to be retained, at least a six-nucleotide match to both a V gene segment and a J gene segment was required. A rearrangement counted as productive if the CDR3 had no stop codons and remained in frame with V and J, and every other rearrangement counted as non-productive. Following IMGT convention, CDR3 was defined as the stretch from the second conserved V-encoded cysteine up to the conserved J-encoded phenylalanine. Sequences without an unambiguous match to a single V gene segment were excluded from the earlier analysis of about 630 of the donors. An earlier analysis of 587 of the donors called V segments functional above 56.7% productive rearrangements and segregating when the between-donor standard deviation exceeded 5%. A statistical classification framework was built to diagnose cytomegalovirus status from the catalog of TCR beta chain sequences. In a later analysis, TCR nucleotide sequences were compared against IMGT/GENE-DB human TR gene sequences so that V and J genes could be assigned. Using the TCRdist pipeline, a later analysis assigned CDR3 sequences along with most-parsimonious VDJ recombination scenarios. A later analysis defined each TCR beta chain by its CDR3 amino acid sequence plus V-gene family, and excluded reads lacking a unique V-gene family. A later analysis removed several hundred highly shared, low-generation-probability nucleotide sequences to deal with suspected cross-contamination and a sequencing artifact. In a later analysis, a clonal expansion index for each public chain was calculated from normalized within-repertoire ranks of inferred template counts. In a later analysis, generation probabilities were computed using a VDJ recombination model fitted to out-of-frame rearrangements, and the results were checked against IGoR. In a later analysis, TCR-TCR, TCR-HLA and TCR-CMV co-occurrence was scored with hypergeometric tests, and a repertoire-size bias correction was applied to TCR pairs. False discovery rates were estimated in a later analysis by permuting HLA or CMV assignments 20 times. In a later analysis, co-occurring TCRs were grouped using DBSCAN, and TCRdist sequence similarity was added for clustering within HLA-allele-positive subsets. For co-occurrence clustering, repertoires with fewer than 30,000 or more than 120,000 public chains were excluded, along with a handful of repertoires with anomalous nucleotide sharing. TCRdb holds this immuneACCESS table with in-frame rearrangements only. Some clones are missing; in checked studies, unresolved V genes explain under half, and the rest has no known cause. For V, J and clone size, that table is used; D and trimming come from the DNA. For this sample there are 200,000 to 250,000 clones; around 82% appear just once. The ten largest clones capture under 3% of the sample.

In total, more than 500 healthy bone marrow donors made up the cohort. At the time of sampling, every cohort member was nominally healthy, though immune exposures that went unrecorded were likely present. The donor was CMV seronegative and was included in the group of around 320 seronegative cohort members. A peripheral blood sample was collected from each donor, and TCR beta sequencing was performed on peripheral blood mononuclear cells. The Qiagen DNeasy Blood Extraction Kit was used to extract genomic DNA from the blood cell samples. A few counts support this clone. Its antigen is not yet known. No much larger clone is present one base from it, and per-base qualities are unavailable. The germline V gene sets CDR1 to SQVTM and CDR2 to ANQGSEA. V sheds 6 bases and J sheds 15 bases, leaving 15 bases between their ends. From cysteine to phenylalanine, the CDR3 is 10 amino acids long. CDR3 DNA is the only sequence kept; it has 30 bases, read in frame from the first base.

The clonotype originates from a woman aged 25 to 39 in good health and CMV-seronegative. The chain is made from TRBV29-1 and TRBJ2-1; the D gene is unclear. Sequencing input: PBMCs. The DNA sequence follows: TGCAGCGTCGCCGGTCACCAGCGGTTCTTC. It translates to CSVAGHQRFF.